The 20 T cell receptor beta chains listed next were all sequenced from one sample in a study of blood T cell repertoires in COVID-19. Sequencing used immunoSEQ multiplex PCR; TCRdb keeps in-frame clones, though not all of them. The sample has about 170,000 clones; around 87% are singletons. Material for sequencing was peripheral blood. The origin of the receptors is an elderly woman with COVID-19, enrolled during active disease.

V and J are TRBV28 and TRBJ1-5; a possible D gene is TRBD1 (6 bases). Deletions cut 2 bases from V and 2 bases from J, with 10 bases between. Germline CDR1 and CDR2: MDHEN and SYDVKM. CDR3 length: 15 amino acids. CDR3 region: CASSLLSGGNQPQHF. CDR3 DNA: TGTGCCAGCAGTTTACTATCAGGGGGCAATCAGCCCCAGCATTTT.

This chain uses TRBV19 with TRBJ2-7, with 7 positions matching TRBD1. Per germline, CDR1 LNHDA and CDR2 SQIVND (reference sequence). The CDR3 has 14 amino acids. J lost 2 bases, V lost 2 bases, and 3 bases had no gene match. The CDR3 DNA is TGTGCCAGTAGTATAAGGGGACAGACCTACGAGCAGTACTTC. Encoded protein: CASSIRGQTYEQYF.

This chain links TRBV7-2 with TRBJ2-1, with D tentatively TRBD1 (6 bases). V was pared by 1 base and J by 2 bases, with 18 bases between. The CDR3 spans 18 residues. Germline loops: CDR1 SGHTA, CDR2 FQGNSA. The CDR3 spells CASSLGPTGTLPYNEQFF. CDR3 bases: TGTGCCAGCAGCTTAGGACCCACAGGGACCCTGCCCTACAATGAGCAGTTCTTC.

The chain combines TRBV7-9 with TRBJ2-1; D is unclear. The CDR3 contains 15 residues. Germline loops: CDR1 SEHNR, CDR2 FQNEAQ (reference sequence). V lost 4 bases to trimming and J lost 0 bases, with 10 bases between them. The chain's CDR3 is CASSSDSRSYNEQFF. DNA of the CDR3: TGTGCCAGCAGCTCCGACTCCCGCTCCTACAATGAGCAGTTCTTC.

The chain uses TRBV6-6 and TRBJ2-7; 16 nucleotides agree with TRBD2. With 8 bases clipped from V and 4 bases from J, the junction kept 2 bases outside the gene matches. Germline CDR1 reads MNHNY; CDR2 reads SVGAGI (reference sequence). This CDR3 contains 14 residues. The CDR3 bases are TGTGCCAGCGGGGGACTAGCGGGAGGGTACGAGCAGTACTTC. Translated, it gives CASGGLAGGYEQYF.

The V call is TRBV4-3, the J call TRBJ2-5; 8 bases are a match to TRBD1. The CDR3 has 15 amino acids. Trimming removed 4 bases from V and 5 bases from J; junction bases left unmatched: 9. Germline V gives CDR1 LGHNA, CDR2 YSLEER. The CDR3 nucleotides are TGCGCCAGCAGCCCACTGACAGGGGCAGAGGAGACCCAGTACTTC. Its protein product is CASSPLTGAEETQYF.

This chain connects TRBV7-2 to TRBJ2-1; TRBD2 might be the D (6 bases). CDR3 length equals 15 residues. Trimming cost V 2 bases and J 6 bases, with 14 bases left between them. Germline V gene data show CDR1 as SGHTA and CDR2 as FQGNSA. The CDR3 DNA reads TGTGCCAGCAGCTTAAGGGCGGGGTCGGCCAATGAGCAGTTCTTC. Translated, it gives CASSLRAGSANEQFF. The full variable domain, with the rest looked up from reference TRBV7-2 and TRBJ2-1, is GAGVSQSPSNKVTEKGKDVELRCDPISGHTALYWYRQSLGQGLEFLIYFQGNSAPDKSGLPSDRFSAERTGGSVSTLTIQRTQQEDSAVYLCASSLRAGSANEQFFGPGTRLTVL.

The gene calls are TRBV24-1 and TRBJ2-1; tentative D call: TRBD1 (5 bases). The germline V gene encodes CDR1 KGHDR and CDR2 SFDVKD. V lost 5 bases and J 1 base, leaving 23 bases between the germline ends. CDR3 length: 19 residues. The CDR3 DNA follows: TGTGCCACCAGTGGCTTTCTCGCCCAGGGTTCGGTTTCCTACAATGAGCAGTTCTTC. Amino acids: CATSGFLAQGSVSYNEQFF.

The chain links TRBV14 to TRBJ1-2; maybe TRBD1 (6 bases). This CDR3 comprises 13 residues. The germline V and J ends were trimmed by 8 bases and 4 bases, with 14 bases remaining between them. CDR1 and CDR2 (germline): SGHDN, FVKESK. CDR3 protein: CASSGQSSYGYTF. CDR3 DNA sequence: TGTGCCAGCTCAGGACAGTCTTCCTATGGCTACACCTTC.

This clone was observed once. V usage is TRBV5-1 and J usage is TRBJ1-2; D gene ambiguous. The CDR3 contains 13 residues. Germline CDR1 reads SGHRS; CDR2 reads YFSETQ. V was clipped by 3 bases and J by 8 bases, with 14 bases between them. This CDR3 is CASSSDPTRGYTF. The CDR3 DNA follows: TGCGCCAGCAGCTCGGATCCGACGAGGGGCTACACCTTC. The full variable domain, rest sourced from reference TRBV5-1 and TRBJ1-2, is KAGVTQTPRYLIKTRGQQVTLSCSPISGHRSVSWYQQTPGQGLQFLFEYFSETQRNKGNFPGRFSGRQFSNSRSEMNVSTLELGDSALYLCASSSDPTRGYTFGSGTRLTVV.

In nucleotides, the CDR3 is TGTGCCAGCGAACAGGGGGCTGGCAATCAGCCCCAGCATTTT. Translation: CASEQGAGNQPQHF. The chain joins TRBV6-6 to TRBJ1-5; 9 bases fit TRBD1. The CDR3 is 14 amino acids. The J segment lost 2 bases and the V segment lost 8 bases, leaving 4 bases of the junction unmatched. Looked up from germline, CDR1 is MNHNY and CDR2 is SVGAGI (reference sequence).

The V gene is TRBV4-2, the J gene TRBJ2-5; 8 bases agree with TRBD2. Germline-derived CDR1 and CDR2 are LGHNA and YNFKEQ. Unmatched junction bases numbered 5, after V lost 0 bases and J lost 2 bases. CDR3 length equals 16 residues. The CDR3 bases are TGTGCCAGCAGCCAAGAGGGCGGGAGGACACAAGAGACCCAGTACTTC. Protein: CASSQEGGRTQETQYF.

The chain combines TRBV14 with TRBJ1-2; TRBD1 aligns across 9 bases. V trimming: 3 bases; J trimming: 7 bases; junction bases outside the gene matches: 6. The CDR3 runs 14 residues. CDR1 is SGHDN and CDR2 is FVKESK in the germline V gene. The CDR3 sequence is CASSQLQGARGYTF. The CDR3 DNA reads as TGTGCCAGCAGCCAGTTACAGGGGGCGCGTGGCTACACCTTC.

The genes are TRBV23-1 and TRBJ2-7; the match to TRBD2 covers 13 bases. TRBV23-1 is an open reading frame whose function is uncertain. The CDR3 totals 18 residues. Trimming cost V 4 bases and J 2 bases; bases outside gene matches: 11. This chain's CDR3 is CASSRTSGSDPSPYEQYF. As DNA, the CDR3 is TGCGCCAGCAGTCGGACTAGCGGGAGTGATCCCTCCCCCTACGAGCAGTACTTC.

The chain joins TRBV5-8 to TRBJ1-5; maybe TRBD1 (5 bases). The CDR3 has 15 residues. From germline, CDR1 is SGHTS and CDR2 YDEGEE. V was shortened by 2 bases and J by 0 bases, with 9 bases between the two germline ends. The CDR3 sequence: CASSFSGSSNQPQHF. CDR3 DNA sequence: TGTGCCAGCAGCTTCTCAGGGTCTAGCAATCAGCCCCAGCATTTT.

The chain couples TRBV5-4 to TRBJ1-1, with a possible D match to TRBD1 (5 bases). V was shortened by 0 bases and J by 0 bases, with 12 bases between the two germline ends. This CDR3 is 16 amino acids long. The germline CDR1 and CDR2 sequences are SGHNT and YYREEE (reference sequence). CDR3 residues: CASSLARGTMNTEAFF. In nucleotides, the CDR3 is TGTGCCAGCAGCTTGGCACGGGGGACTATGAACACTGAAGCTTTCTTT. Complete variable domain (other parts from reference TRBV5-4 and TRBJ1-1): ETGVTQSPTHLIKTRGQQVTLRCSSQSGHNTVSWYQQALGQGPQFIFQYYREEENGRGNFPPRFSGLQFPNYSSELNVNALELDDSALYLCASSLARGTMNTEAFFGQGTRLTVV.

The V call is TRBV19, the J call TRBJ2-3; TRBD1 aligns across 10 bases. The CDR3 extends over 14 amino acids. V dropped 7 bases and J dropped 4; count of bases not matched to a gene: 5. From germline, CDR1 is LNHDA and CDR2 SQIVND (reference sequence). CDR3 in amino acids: CASTDRGGSDTQYF. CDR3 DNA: TGTGCCAGTACGGACAGGGGGGGGTCAGATACGCAGTATTTT.

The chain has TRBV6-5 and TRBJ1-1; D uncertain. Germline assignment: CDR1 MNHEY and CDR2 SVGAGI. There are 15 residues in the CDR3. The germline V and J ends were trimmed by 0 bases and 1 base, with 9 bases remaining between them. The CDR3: CASSYSQTANTEAFF. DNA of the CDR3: TGTGCCAGCAGTTACTCGCAAACAGCGAACACTGAAGCTTTCTTT.

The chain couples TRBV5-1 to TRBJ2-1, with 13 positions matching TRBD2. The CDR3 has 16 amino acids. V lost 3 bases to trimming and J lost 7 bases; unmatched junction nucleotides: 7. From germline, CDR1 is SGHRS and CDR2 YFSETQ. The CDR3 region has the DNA TGCGCCAGCAGCTCCGAGGGACTAGCGGGATATAATGAGCAGTTCTTC. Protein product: CASSSEGLAGYNEQFF.

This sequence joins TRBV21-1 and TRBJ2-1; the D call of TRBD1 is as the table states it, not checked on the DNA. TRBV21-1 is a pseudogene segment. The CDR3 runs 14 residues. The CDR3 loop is CASSTRDRANEQFF. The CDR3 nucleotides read TGTGCCAGCAGCACCCGGGACAGGGCCAATGAGCAGTTCTTC.